This TCR beta chain was recovered during a study of human T cells and chemical hapten exposure (dated by TCRdb to 2020 to 2022). Regarding the research as a whole: For sensitization, 2% DPC in acetone was applied to an approximately 2 cm by approximately 2 cm area of upper inner arm skin. Throughout the study period of roughly 24 weeks, patients also received therapeutic DPC doses to the scalp every week. In alopecia patients, the study followed how the peripheral blood TCR repertoire changed in vivo over primary and secondary sensitization to diphenylcyclopropenone (DPC), a hapten. Libraries were pooled for sequencing, and per-sample TCR yields varied mainly because of small differences in library volumes within the pool. Around 29 alopecia patients provided blood for TCR sequencing at one to four time points (pre-sensitization, 2, 6 and 24 weeks). Patch testing was performed on the upper back with Finn chambers containing 0.01% DPC, and the patch tests were scored after 6 days according to International Contact Dermatitis Research Group standards. Patient blood was sampled pre-sensitization (week 0) and at 2, 6 and about 24 weeks after DPC sensitization. Most of the patients in the cohort were female, and the cohort covered alopecia areata with under or over 50% scalp involvement, alopecia totalis and alopecia universalis.

General conclusions and limits of the study: Because every patient had alopecia, a presumed autoimmune disease, the patients' immune response might differ from that of healthy individuals. Expanded TCRs formed significantly more large CDR3 similarity clusters than pre-sensitization or healthy control sets, consistent with antigen-driven responses. Repeated subsampling changed both the strength of the expansion versus patch-test correlation and the threshold at which that correlation became significant. Patch test score correlated positively with the number of PT1 expanded TCRs, reaching significance at thresholds 8, 16 and 32 but not at 4. No change with DPC sensitization was found in the number of TCRs above 1 in 1000 frequency, and no evidence of global repertoire structure alterations was found.

The time point label on this specimen signifies: patch test 2, 6 weeks after DPC sensitization. The meaning of the sample's treatment or condition label: therapeutic diphenylcyclopropenone sensitization with weekly scalp DPC. At each patch-test visit, blood was drawn before the patch test was applied. To be eligible, patients had to be aged 18 to 70, diagnosed with alopecia and judged suitable for DPC therapy, while pregnant patients were excluded. Total RNA was isolated from unfractionated whole blood collected in Tempus Blood RNA tubes. This clonotype came up a few times. Its antigen remains undetermined. No base qualities exist here, and no much larger clone lies one base off it. V and J are truncated by 3 bases and 8 bases respectively, leaving an intervening sequence of 12 bases. Via the germline V gene, CDR1 is KGHDR and CDR2 SFDVKD. The CDR3 spans 13 residues, from the cysteine through the phenylalanine. Of all the DNA, just the CDR3 is kept, 39 bases in frame from base 1.

Receptor libraries were prepared by RACE. Sequenced on a NextSeq 500. During library preparation, unique molecular identifiers were attached to individual cDNA molecules so that TCRs could be counted quantitatively and reproducibly. For every blood RNA sample, sequencing covered both the TCR alpha and TCR beta chains. On the authors' methods: The median number of TCRs per sample was over 85,000, ranging from 23,224 to 690,600. The Decombinator software suite was used to annotate the V, J and CDR3 of the TCR reads. Every sample was subsampled to the same number of TCRs (28,000) for the PS versus PT1 abundance plots. TCRs were defined as expanded if absent before sensitization and observed at least eight times at the 2-week time point. Using fastp trimming at Q25 and MiXCR clonotype assembly, TCRdb reanalyzed the public sequencing data and kept in-frame beta chains. Each record represents a unique CDR3 protein, reported with the most common genes and DNA among its rows. TCRdb, not the authors, supplied the V and J calls. The sample profile shows 75,000 to 95,000 distinct CDR3 sequences; about 11% of them were found once. Roughly 2.2% of the sample belongs to the ten largest clones.

The specimen comprised whole blood, sampled in connection with sensitization to the hapten diphenylcyclopropenone (DPC). The TCR originated in a man aged 35 to 55 with alopecia areata. Some clones in this sample may be carry-over from other donors' samples. The chain employs TRBV24-1 and TRBJ1-2; tentative D gene TRBD1, with 6 bases matching. CDR3 reads: CATSDELQGGYTF. In nucleotide form, the sequence is TGTGCCACCAGTGATGAGCTACAGGGCGGCTACACCTTC.